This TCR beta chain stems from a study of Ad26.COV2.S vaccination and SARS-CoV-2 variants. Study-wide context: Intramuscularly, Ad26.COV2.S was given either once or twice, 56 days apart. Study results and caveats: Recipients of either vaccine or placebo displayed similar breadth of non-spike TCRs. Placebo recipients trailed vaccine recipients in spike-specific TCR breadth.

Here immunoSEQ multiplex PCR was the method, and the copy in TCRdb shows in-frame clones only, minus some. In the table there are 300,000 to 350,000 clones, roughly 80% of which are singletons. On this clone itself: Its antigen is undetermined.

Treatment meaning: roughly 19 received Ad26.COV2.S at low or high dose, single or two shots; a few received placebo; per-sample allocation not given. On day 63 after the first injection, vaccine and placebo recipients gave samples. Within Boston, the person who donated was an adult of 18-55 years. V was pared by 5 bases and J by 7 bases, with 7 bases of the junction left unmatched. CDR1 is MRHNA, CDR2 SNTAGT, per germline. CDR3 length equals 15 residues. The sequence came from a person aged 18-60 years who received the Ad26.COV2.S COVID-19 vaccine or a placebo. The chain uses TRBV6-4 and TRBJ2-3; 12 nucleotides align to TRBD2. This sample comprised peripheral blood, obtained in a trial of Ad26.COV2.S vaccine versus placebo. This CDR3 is CASSLGLAGPYTQYF. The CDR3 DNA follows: TGTGCCAGCAGTCTAGGACTAGCGGGACCATATACGCAGTATTTT.